A single T cell receptor beta chain is shown here with its context. The data were taken from a study of blood T cell repertoires in COVID-19. Study context: The analysed material was cDNA or gDNA that came from T cells, B-cell-depleted T cells, or PBMCs.

This CDR3 region has 18 residues. Source study methods: Reference gene primer amplification yielded estimated nucleated cell counts. Method: immunoSEQ multiplex PCR; TCRdb's copy keeps in-frame clones and lacks some. V and J calls and clone size are as listed in that table; D and trimming were resolved from the DNA. The sample has 90,000 to 120,000 clones, about 86% seen once. The chain has TRBV1 and TRBJ2-7; the D segment call TRBD2 is taken from the table without a DNA check. TRBV1 is tagged as a pseudogene. The clonotype was recovered from a woman between 45 and 60 years old who had recovered from COVID-19. Sequenced input: PBMCs or T cells enriched from blood (not recorded which). The CDR3 DNA sequence: TGCACCAGCAGCCAGCCCGGACTAGCGGGACAAAGCTCCTACGAGCAGTACTTC. This sequence encodes CTSSQPGLAGQSSYEQYF.